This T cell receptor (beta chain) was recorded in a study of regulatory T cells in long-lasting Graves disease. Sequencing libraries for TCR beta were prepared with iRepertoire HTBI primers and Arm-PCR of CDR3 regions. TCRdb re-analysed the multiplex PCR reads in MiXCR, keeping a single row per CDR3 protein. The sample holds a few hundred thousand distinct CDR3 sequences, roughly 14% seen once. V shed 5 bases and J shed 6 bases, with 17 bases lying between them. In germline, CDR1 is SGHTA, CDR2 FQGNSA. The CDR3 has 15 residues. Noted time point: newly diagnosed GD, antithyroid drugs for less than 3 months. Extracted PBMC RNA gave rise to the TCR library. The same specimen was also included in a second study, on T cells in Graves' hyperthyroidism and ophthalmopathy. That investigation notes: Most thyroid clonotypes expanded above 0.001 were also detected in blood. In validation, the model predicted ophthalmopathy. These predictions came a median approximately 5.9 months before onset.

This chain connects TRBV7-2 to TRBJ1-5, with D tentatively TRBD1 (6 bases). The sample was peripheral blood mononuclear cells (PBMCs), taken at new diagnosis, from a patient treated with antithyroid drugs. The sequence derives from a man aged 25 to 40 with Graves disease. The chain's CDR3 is CASSVQGKVGQPQHF. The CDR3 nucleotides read TGTGCCAGCAGCGTACAGGGTAAGGTGGGTCAGCCCCAGCATTTT.